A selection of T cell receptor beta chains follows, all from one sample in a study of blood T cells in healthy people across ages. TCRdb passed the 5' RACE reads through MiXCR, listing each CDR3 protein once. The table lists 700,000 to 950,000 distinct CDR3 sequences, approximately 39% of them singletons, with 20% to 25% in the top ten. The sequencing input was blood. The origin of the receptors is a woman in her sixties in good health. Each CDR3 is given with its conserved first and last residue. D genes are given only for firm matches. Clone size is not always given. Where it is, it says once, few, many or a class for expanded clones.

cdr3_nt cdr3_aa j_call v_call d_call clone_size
TGTGCCAGCAGTGATTGGACCTCCGGGACAGGATATTACAATGAGCAGTTCTTC CASSDWTSGTGYYNEQFF TRBJ2-1 TRBV25-1 TRBD1 .
TGCGCCAGCAGCCAAGTACAGTTAAGCTCCTACAATGAGCAGTTCTTC CASSQVQLSSYNEQFF TRBJ2-1 TRBV4-3 . .
TGTGCCAGCAGTTACGGTGCGGGGATGGGTGAAGCTTTCTTT CASSYGAGMGEAFF TRBJ1-1 TRBV6-6 . .
TGCAGTGCTAGAGATCGAAGCGGGGGGGCCTCCTACGAGCAGTACTTC CSARDRSGGASYEQYF TRBJ2-7 TRBV20-1 TRBD2 .
TGTGCCAGCAGCTTAGCGCTGGCGGGGGGAGGGTCCTACAATGAGCAGTACTTC CASSLALAGGGSYNEQYF TRBJ2-5 TRBV7-6 TRBD2 .
TGCGCCAGCAGCCCGACGGGGGGGAACACCGGGGAGCTGTTTTTT CASSPTGGNTGELFF TRBJ2-2 TRBV5-1 TRBD2 .
TGTGCCAGCAGCCAAGAGGAGGCGGGAGGGCTAGATACGCAGTATTTT CASSQEEAGGLDTQYF TRBJ2-3 TRBV3-1 TRBD2 .
TGTGCCAGCAGCCAGCTCCGGACAGGGACGAGCGAGCAGTACTTC CASSQLRTGTSEQYF TRBJ2-7 TRBV14 TRBD1 .
TGTGCCAGCCAGAGGCGGGGGGACTCCAATGAGCAGTTCTTC CASQRRGDSNEQFF TRBJ2-1 TRBV7-3 TRBD2 few
TGTGCCAGCAGTTTAGGTGGGGCCAACGTCCTGACTTTC CASSLGGANVLTF TRBJ2-6 TRBV27 . many
TGCGCCAGCAGCTTGATTACCCCCGGGACAGGGAACGAGCAGTACTTC CASSLITPGTGNEQYF TRBJ2-7 TRBV5-1 TRBD1 .
TGTGCCAGCAGCTTAGAAAGGGCGCCTCAGCCCCAGCATTTT CASSLERAPQPQHF TRBJ1-5 TRBV7-8 . .
TGTGCCAGCAGTCAATTCGAGGGGGAGGACACAGATACGCAGTATTTT CASSQFEGEDTDTQYF TRBJ2-3 TRBV7-8 . few
TGCAGTGCGACCGCCAGGAGCTCCTATAATTCACCCCTCCACTTT CSATARSSYNSPLHF TRBJ1-6 TRBV20-1 . .
TGCGCCAGCAGCCAAGAAGCCAGCGGGAGATTCTACAATGAGCAGTTCTTC CASSQEASGRFYNEQFF TRBJ2-1 TRBV4-3 TRBD2 .
TGTGCCAGCAGCCAAGAACAGGGATCCTATGGCTACACCTTC CASSQEQGSYGYTF TRBJ1-2 TRBV4-2 . .
TGTGCCAGCAGCGCAATCGATGAGCAGTTCTTC CASSAIDEQFF TRBJ2-1 TRBV5-4 . .
TGTGCCAGTAGTATAGATCAGGCTAGCAACCAGCCCCAGCATTTT CASSIDQASNQPQHF TRBJ1-5 TRBV19 . .
TGTGCCAGCACCGCGGGACAGGGTCTTCGTGGCTACACCTTC CASTAGQGLRGYTF TRBJ1-2 TRBV6-6 TRBD1 few
TGCGCCAGCAGCTTGGAAACCAAAGGGGGCTACACCTTC CASSLETKGGYTF TRBJ1-2 TRBV5-1 . few
TGTGCCACCGCCGGGAGGGCCTACAATGAGCAGTACTTC CATAGRAYNEQYF TRBJ2-4 TRBV24-1 TRBD2 few
TGTGCCACCAGCCGCCCGGGGAGTCTCACCGGGGAGCTGTTTTTT CATSRPGSLTGELFF TRBJ2-2 TRBV15 . .